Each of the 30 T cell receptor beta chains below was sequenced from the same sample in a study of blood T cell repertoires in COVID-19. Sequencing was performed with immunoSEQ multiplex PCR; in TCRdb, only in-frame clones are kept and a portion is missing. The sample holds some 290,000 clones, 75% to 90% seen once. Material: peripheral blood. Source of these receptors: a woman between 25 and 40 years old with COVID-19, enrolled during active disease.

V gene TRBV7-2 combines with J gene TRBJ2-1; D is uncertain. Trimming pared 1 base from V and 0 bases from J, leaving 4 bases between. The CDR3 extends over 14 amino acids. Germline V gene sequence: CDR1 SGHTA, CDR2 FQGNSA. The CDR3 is CASSLGYSYNEQFF. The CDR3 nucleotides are TGTGCCAGCAGCTTAGGCTACTCCTACAATGAGCAGTTCTTC. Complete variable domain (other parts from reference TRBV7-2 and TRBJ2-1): GAGVSQSPSNKVTEKGKDVELRCDPISGHTALYWYRQSLGQGLEFLIYFQGNSAPDKSGLPSDRFSAERTGGSVSTLTIQRTQQEDSAVYLCASSLGYSYNEQFFGPGTRLTVL.

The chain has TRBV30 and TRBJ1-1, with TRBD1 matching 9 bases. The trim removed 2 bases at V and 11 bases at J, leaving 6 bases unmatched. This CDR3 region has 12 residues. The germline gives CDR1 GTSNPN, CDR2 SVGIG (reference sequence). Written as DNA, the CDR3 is TGTGCCTGGAGTTCAGCGGGACAGGGCGCTTTCTTT. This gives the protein CAWSSAGQGAFF.

CDR3 protein: CASSPKRTSEETQYF. The CDR3 DNA sequence: TGTGCCAGCAGCCCGAAGAGGACTAGTGAAGAGACCCAGTACTTC. This chain connects TRBV3-1 (or the pseudogene TRBV3-2) to TRBJ2-5; 7 positions agree with TRBD2. The length of the CDR3 is 15 residues. Germline CDR1 LGHDT, CDR2 YNNKEL (reference sequence). With 4 bases clipped from V and 3 bases from J, the junction kept 8 bases outside the gene matches.

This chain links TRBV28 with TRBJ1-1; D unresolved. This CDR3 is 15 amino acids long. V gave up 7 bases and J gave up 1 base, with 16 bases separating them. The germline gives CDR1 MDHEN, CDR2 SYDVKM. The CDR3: CASTPTGFANTEAFF. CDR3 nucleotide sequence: TGTGCCAGCACCCCAACGGGGTTTGCGAACACTGAAGCTTTCTTT.

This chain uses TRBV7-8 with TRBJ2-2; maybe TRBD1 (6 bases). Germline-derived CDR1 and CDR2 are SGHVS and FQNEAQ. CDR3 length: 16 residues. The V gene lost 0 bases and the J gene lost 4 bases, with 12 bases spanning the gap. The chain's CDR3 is CASSLARRGLTGELFF. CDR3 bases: TGTGCCAGCAGCTTAGCGCGCAGGGGTCTCACCGGGGAGCTGTTTTTT.

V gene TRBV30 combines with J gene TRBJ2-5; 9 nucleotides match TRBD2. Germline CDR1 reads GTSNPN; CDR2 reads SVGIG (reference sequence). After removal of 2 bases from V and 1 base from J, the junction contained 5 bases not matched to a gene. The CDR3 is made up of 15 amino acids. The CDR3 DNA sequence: TGTGCCTGGAGTCTCCTAGCGGGGAGCCAAGAGACCCAGTACTTC. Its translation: CAWSLLAGSQETQYF.

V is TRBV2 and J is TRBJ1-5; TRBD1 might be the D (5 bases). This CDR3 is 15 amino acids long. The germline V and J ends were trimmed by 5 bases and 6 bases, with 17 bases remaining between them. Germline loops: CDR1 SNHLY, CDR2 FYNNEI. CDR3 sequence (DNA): TGTGCCAGCAGTTACCGGGACTGGGCCTCTCAGCCCCAGCATTTT. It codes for CASSYRDWASQPQHF.

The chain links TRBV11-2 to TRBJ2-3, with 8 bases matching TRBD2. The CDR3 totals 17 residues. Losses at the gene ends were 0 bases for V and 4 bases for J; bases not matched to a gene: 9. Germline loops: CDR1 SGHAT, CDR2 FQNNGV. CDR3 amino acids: CASSLDSGRAVADTQYF. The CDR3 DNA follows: TGTGCCAGCAGCTTAGATTCCGGGAGGGCCGTCGCAGATACGCAGTATTTT.

DNA for the CDR3: TGTGCCAGCAGTTCGAGGACAGAGATGAACACTGAAGCTTTCTTT. It codes for CASSSRTEMNTEAFF. The chain joins TRBV7-9 to TRBJ1-1; D possibly corresponds to TRBD1 (6 bases). The germline gives CDR1 SEHNR, CDR2 FQNEAQ (reference sequence). Trimming pared 6 bases from V and 0 bases from J, leaving 14 bases between. The CDR3 totals 15 residues.

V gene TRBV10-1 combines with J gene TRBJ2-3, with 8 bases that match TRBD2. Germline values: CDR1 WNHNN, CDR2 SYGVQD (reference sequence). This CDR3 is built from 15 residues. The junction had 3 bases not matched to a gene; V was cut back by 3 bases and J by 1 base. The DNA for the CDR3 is TGCGCCAGCAGTGATGCTAGCGGGCGCACAGATACGCAGTATTTT. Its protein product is CASSDASGRTDTQYF.

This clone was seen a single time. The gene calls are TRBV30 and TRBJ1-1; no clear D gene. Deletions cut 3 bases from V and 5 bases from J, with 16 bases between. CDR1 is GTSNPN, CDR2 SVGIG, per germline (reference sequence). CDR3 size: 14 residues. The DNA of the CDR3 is TGTGCCTGGAGCCTGACTCAATCGGGGACTGAAGCTTTCTTT. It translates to CAWSLTQSGTEAFF.

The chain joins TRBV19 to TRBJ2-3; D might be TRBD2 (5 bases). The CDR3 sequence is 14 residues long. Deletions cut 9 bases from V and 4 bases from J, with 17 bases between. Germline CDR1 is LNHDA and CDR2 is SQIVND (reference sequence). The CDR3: CASQAGGEADTQYF. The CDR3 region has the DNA TGTGCCAGCCAGGCGGGTGGCGAGGCAGATACGCAGTATTTT.

In nucleotides, the CDR3 is TGTGCCAGCAGCTTAGGCCAGGGTTCTGGTACTGAAGCTTTCTTT. Encoded protein: CASSLGQGSGTEAFF. The chain joins TRBV11-3 to TRBJ1-1, with D perhaps matching TRBD1 (5 bases). The CDR3 length is 15 residues. Trimming cost V 1 base and J 5 bases, with 14 bases left between them. Germline-derived CDR1 and CDR2 are SGHNT and YENEEA.

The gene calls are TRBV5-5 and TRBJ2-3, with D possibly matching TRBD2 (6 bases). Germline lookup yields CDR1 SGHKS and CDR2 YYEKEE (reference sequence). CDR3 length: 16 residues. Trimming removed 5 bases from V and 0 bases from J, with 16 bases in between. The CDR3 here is CASSRGGALSTDTQYF. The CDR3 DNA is TGTGCCAGCAGTCGCGGAGGGGCCCTTAGCACAGATACGCAGTATTTT.

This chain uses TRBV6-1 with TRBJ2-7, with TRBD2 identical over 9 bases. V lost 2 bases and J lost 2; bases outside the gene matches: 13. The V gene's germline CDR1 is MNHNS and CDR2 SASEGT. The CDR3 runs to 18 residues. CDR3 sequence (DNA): TGTGCCAGCAGTGAAATGGTGGTCCTGGCGGGAGGGCCCTACGAGCAGTACTTC. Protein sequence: CASSEMVVLAGGPYEQYF.

The CDR3 is CASNRDGIYEQYF. The CDR3 nucleotides read TGTGCCAGCAACAGGGACGGGATCTACGAGCAGTACTTC. The chain carries TRBV2 and TRBJ2-7; the D gene is possibly TRBD1 (6 bases). The germline V gene has CDR1 SNHLY and CDR2 FYNNEI. This CDR3 is built from 13 residues. Trimming stripped 7 bases from V and 3 bases from J, with 13 bases between.

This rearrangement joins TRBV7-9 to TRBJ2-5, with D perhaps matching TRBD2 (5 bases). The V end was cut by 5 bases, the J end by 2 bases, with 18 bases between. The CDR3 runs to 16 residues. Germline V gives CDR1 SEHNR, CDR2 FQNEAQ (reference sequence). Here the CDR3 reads CASSPIEIWEQETQYF. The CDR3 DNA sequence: TGTGCCAGCAGCCCTATTGAGATTTGGGAGCAAGAGACCCAGTACTTC.

The CDR3 loop reads CASSLSDRNYGYTF. CDR3 DNA sequence: TGCGCCAGCAGCTTGTCTGACAGGAACTATGGCTACACCTTC. J is TRBJ1-2 and V is TRBV5-1, with D possibly being TRBD1 (6 bases). This CDR3 contains 14 residues. CDR1 is SGHRS and CDR2 is YFSETQ in the germline V gene. V was cut by 1 base and J by 2 bases, with 9 bases left in between.

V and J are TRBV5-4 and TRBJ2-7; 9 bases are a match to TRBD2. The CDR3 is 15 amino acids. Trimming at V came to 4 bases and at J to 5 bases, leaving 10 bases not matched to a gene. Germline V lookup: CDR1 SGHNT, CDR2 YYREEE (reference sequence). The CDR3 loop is CASSAAGGVTDEQYF. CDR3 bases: TGTGCCAGCAGCGCGGCGGGAGGGGTTACTGACGAGCAGTACTTC.

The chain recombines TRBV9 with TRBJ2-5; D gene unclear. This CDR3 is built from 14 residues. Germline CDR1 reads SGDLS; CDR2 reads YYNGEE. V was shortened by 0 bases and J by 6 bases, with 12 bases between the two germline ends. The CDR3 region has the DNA TGTGCCAGCAGCGTAGTCGGTGTCGCCCAGACCCAGTACTTC. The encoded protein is CASSVVGVAQTQYF.

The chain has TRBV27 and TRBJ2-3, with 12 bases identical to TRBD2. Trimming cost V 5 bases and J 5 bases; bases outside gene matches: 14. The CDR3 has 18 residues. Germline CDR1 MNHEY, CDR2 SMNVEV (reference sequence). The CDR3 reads CASSPAPTSGRRRDTQYF. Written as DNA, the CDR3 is TGTGCCAGCAGTCCGGCCCCGACTAGCGGGAGAAGAAGAGATACGCAGTATTTT.

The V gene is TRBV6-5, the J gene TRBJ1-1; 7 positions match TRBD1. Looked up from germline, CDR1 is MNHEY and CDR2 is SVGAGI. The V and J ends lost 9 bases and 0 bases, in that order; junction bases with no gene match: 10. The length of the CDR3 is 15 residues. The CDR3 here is CASRKPGQMNTEAFF. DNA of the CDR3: TGTGCCAGTCGGAAACCGGGACAGATGAACACTGAAGCTTTCTTT.

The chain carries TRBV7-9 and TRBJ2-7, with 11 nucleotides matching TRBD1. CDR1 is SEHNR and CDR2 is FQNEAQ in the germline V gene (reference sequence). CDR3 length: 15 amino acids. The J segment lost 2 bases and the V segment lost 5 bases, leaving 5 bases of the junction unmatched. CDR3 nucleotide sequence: TGTGCCAGCAGCCCGGGACAGGGGGAGGCCTACGAGCAGTACTTC. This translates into CASSPGQGEAYEQYF. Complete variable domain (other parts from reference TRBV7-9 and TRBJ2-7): DTGVSQNPRHKITKRGQNVTFRCDPISEHNRLYWYRQTLGQGPEFLTYFQNEAQLEKSRLLSDRFSAERPKGSFSTLEIQRTEQGDSAMYLCASSPGQGEAYEQYFGPGTRLTVT.

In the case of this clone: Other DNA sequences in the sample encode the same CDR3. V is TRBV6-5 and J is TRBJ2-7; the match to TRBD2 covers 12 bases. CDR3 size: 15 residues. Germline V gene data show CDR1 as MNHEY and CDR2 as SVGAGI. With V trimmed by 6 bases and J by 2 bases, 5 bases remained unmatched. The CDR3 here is CASSRGLAGTYEQYF. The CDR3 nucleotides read TGTGCCAGCAGCCGCGGACTAGCGGGGACCTACGAGCAGTACTTC.

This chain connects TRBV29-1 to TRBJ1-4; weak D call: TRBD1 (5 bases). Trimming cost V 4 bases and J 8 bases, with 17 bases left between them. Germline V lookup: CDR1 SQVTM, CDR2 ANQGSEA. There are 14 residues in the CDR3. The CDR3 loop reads CSVAFLGAAEKLFF. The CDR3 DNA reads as TGCAGCGTTGCGTTTCTTGGGGCCGCCGAAAAACTGTTTTTT.

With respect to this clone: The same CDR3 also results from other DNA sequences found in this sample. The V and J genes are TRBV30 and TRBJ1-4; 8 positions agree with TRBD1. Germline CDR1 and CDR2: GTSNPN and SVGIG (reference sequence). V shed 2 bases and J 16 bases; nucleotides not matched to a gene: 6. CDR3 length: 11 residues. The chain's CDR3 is CAWSTGTGRFF. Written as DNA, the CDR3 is TGTGCCTGGAGTACCGGGACAGGAAGGTTTTTT.

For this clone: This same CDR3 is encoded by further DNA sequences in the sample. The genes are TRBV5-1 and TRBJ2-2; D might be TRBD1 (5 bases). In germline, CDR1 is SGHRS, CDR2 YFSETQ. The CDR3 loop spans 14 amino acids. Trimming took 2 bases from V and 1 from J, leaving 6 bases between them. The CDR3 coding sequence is TGCGCCAGCAGCTTAGACAGGAACACCGGGGAGCTGTTTTTT. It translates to CASSLDRNTGELFF.

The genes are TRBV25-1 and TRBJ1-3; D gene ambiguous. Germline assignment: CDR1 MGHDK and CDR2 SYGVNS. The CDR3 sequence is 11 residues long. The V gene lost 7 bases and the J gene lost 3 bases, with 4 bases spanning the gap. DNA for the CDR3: TGTGCCAGCACAAATGGAAACACCATATATTTT. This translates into CASTNGNTIYF. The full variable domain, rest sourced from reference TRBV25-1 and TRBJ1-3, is EADIYQTPRYLVIGTGKKITLECSQTMGHDKMYWYQQDPGMELHLIHYSYGVNSTEKGDLSSESTVSRIRTEHFPLTLESARPSHTSQYLCASTNGNTIYFGEGSWLTVV.

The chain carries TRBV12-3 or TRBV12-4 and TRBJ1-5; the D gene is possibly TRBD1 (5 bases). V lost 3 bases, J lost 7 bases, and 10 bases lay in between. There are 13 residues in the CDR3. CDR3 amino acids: CASSFGRGQPQHF. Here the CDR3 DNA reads TGTGCCAGCAGTTTCGGGAGGGGACAGCCCCAGCATTTT.

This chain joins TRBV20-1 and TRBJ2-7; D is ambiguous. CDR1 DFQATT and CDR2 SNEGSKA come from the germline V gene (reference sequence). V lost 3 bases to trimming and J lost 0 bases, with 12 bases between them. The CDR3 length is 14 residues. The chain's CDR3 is CSASITANSYEQYF. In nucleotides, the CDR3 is TGCAGTGCTAGTATAACAGCAAACTCCTACGAGCAGTACTTC.